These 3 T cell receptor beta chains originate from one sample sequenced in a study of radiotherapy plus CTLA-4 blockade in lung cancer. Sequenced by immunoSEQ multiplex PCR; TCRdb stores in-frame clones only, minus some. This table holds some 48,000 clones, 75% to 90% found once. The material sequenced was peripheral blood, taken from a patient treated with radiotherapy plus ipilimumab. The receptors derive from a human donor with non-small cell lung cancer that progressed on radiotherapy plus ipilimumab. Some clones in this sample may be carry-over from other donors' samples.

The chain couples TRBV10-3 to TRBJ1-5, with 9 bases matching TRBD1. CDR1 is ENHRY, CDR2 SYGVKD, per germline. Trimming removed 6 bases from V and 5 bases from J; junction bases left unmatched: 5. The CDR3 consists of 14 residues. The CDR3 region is CAISDDRGYQPQHF. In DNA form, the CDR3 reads TGTGCCATCAGCGACGACAGGGGGTATCAGCCCCAGCATTTT.

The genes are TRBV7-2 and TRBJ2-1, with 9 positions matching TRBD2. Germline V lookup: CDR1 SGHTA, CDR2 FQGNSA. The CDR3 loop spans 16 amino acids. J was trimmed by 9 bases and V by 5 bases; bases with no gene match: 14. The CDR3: CASSPRGSGGQAEQFF. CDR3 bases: TGTGCCAGCAGCCCCCGGGGTAGCGGGGGCCAAGCTGAGCAGTTCTTC.

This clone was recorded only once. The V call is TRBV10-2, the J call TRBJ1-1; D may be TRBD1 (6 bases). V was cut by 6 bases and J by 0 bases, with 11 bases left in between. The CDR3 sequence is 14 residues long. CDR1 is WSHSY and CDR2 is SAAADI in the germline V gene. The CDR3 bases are TGCGCCAGCAGCAGGACAGTTATGAACACTGAAGCTTTCTTT. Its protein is CASSRTVMNTEAFF.